These 20 T cell receptor beta chains came from one sample sequenced in a study of shared clonotypes between healthy human individuals. Clones were sequenced by immunoSEQ multiplex PCR, and TCRdb holds only the in-frame ones, with some missing. The sample records more than 1,200,000 clones, just under 99% being singletons. Sample: naive CD4+ T cells sorted from blood. Subset noted: CD45RA+ positively selected. The origin of the receptors is a man aged 30 to 45 in good health.

Only one count was recorded for this clone. This chain uses TRBV7-9 with TRBJ2-7; 10 bases agree with TRBD1. This CDR3 contains 14 residues. The V and J ends lost 3 bases and 5 bases, in that order; junction bases with no gene match: 4. Germline lookup yields CDR1 SEHNR and CDR2 FQNEAQ (reference sequence). The CDR3 sequence is CASSLGQGLHEQYF. CDR3 nucleotide sequence: TGTGCCAGCAGCTTGGGACAGGGGTTGCACGAGCAGTACTTC.

This chain joins TRBV7-9 and TRBJ2-7; a possible D gene is TRBD2 (6 bases). Germline CDR1 is SEHNR and CDR2 is FQNEAQ (reference sequence). The CDR3 has 15 residues. V lost 2 bases and J lost 0, with 11 bases in between. The CDR3 region has the DNA TGTGCCAGCAGCTTACTTAGCGGCAGCTCCTACGAGCAGTACTTC. Encoded protein: CASSLLSGSSYEQYF.

The chain recombines TRBV11-2 with TRBJ2-2; 15 nucleotides agree with TRBD2. The germline gives CDR1 SGHAT, CDR2 FQNNGV. This CDR3 spans 17 amino acids. The J segment lost 4 bases and the V segment lost 1 base, leaving 1 base of the junction unmatched. Here the CDR3 reads CASSLGTSGRATGELFF. DNA of the CDR3: TGTGCCAGCAGCTTAGGGACTAGCGGGAGGGCCACCGGGGAGCTGTTTTTT.

V is TRBV9 and J is TRBJ2-6; 9 bases fit TRBD1. The V gene end was trimmed by 4 bases and the J gene end by 2 bases; junction bases not matched to a gene: 4. The germline CDR1 and CDR2 sequences are SGDLS and YYNGEE. The CDR3 loop spans 16 amino acids. The CDR3 protein is CASSPGQGTGANVLTF. CDR3 sequence (DNA): TGTGCCAGCAGCCCGGGACAGGGCACTGGGGCCAACGTCCTGACTTTC.

V is TRBV29-1 and J is TRBJ2-2, with 12 bases fitting TRBD1. Germline loops: CDR1 SQVTM, CDR2 ANQGSEA. After removal of 3 bases from V and 6 bases from J, the junction contained 2 bases not matched to a gene. The CDR3 contains 14 residues. Here the CDR3 reads CSVDRDRGPGELFF. The CDR3 nucleotides read TGCAGCGTTGACCGGGACAGGGGGCCCGGGGAGCTGTTTTTT.

The chain recombines TRBV5-1 with TRBJ1-1; TRBD1 matches 7 bases. This CDR3 has 15 residues. Unmatched junction bases numbered 5, after V lost 3 bases and J lost 0 bases. Germline-derived CDR1 and CDR2 are SGHRS and YFSETQ. The CDR3 loop is CASSSGGQLNTEAFF. The CDR3 coding sequence is TGCGCCAGCAGCTCAGGGGGACAATTGAACACTGAAGCTTTCTTT.

This clone was counted a single time. The J gene is TRBJ2-7, the V gene TRBV13; D might be TRBD1 (5 bases). Between the trimmed V and J ends, which lost 1 base and 5 bases, there was a span of 6 bases. The CDR3 has 12 residues. CDR1 is PRHDT, CDR2 FYEKMQ, per germline (reference sequence). The CDR3: CASSLVGDEQYF. CDR3 DNA sequence: TGTGCCAGCAGCTTAGTAGGGGACGAGCAGTACTTC.

The chain joins TRBV18 to TRBJ2-1, with 7 bases identical to TRBD2. CDR3 size: 16 residues. V dropped 1 base and J dropped 6; count of bases not matched to a gene: 9. Germline values: CDR1 KGHSH, CDR2 LQKENI. CDR3 coding DNA: TGTGCCAGCTCACCACGGGACGGGAGGACAACCAATGAGCAGTTCTTC. Amino acids: CASSPRDGRTTNEQFF.

This clone was picked up one time. V is TRBV2 and J is TRBJ2-7; TRBD1 agrees at 7 bases. Trimming at V came to 6 bases and at J to 4 bases, leaving 6 bases not matched to a gene. Germline V gene sequence: CDR1 SNHLY, CDR2 FYNNEI. The CDR3 length is 13 residues. The CDR3 loop is CASRDRAGYEQYF. The CDR3 DNA sequence: TGTGCCAGCAGAGACAGGGCAGGATACGAGCAGTACTTC. The whole variable domain, filled in from reference TRBV2 and TRBJ2-7, reads EPEVTQTPSHQVTQMGQEVILRCVPISNHLYFYWYRQILGQKVEFLVSFYNNEISEKSEIFDDQFSVERPDGSNFTLKIRSTKLEDSAMYFCASRDRAGYEQYFGPGTRLTVT.

This chain joins TRBV9 and TRBJ2-2, with 9 bases that match TRBD2. Per germline, CDR1 SGDLS and CDR2 YYNGEE. The CDR3 consists of 18 residues. The V segment lost 7 bases and the J segment 4 bases; nucleotides outside the gene matches: 17. The CDR3 here is CASGSWREGLRGTGELFF. CDR3 nucleotides: TGTGCCAGCGGGTCATGGCGGGAGGGCCTCAGGGGCACCGGGGAGCTGTTTTTT.

The V and J genes are TRBV7-2 and TRBJ2-1; TRBD2 aligns across 7 bases. Looked up from germline, CDR1 is SGHTA and CDR2 is FQGNSA. The V and J ends lost 5 bases and 0 bases, in that order; junction bases with no gene match: 7. The length of the CDR3 is 16 residues. In nucleotides, the CDR3 is TGTGCCAGCAGCGCCTTAGCGGGCCACTCCTACAATGAGCAGTTCTTC. Its protein product is CASSALAGHSYNEQFF. Using reference TRBV7-2 and TRBJ2-1 for the parts outside the CDR3, the full variable domain is GAGVSQSPSNKVTEKGKDVELRCDPISGHTALYWYRQSLGQGLEFLIYFQGNSAPDKSGLPSDRFSAERTGGSVSTLTIQRTQQEDSAVYLCASSALAGHSYNEQFFGPGTRLTVL.

This chain connects TRBV11-2 to TRBJ2-1; 9 nucleotides match TRBD1. The junction had 11 bases not matched to a gene; V was cut back by 6 bases and J by 2 bases. Looked up from germline, CDR1 is SGHAT and CDR2 is FQNNGV. CDR3 length: 17 residues. DNA for the CDR3: TGTGCCAGCAGACTACAGGGGGCTCCCAACCCCTACAATGAGCAGTTCTTC. Protein sequence: CASRLQGAPNPYNEQFF. Complete variable domain (other parts from reference TRBV11-2 and TRBJ2-1): EAGVAQSPRYKIIEKRQSVAFWCNPISGHATLYWYQQILGQGPKLLIQFQNNGVVDDSQLPKDRFSAERLKGVDSTLKIQPAKLEDSAVYLCASRLQGAPNPYNEQFFGPGTRLTVL.

V usage is TRBV2 and J usage is TRBJ2-1; no reliable D call. Trimming took 6 bases from V and 5 from J, leaving 11 bases between them. The CDR3 runs 13 residues. In germline, CDR1 is SNHLY, CDR2 FYNNEI. The CDR3, as DNA: TGTGCCAGCAGGTTAACTTTGAACAATGAGCAGTTCTTC. This codes for CASRLTLNNEQFF.

The chain employs TRBV19 and TRBJ2-3; 13 nucleotides match TRBD2. V dropped 5 bases and J dropped 4; count of bases not matched to a gene: 9. The CDR3 covers 17 residues. The V gene's germline CDR1 is LNHDA and CDR2 SQIVND (reference sequence). The chain's CDR3 is CASSPLAGGPRADTQYF. In DNA form, the CDR3 reads TGTGCCAGTAGTCCACTAGCGGGAGGGCCTAGGGCAGATACGCAGTATTTT. The whole variable domain, remainder taken from reference TRBV19 and TRBJ2-3, is DGGITQSPKYLFRKEGQNVTLSCEQNLNHDAMYWYRQDPGQGLRLIYYSQIVNDFQKGDIAEGYSVSREKKESFPLTVTSAQKNPTAFYLCASSPLAGGPRADTQYFGPGTRLTVL.

This chain uses TRBV5-4 with TRBJ2-3, with D perhaps TRBD1 or TRBD2 (7 bases each). CDR1 is SGHNT and CDR2 is YYREEE in the germline V gene (reference sequence). The CDR3 consists of 15 residues. The V end was cut by 4 bases, the J end by 10 bases, with 22 bases between. The CDR3 DNA follows: TGTGCCAGCAGCCCAGGGGGGGACGAGTGGAAGTCGCAGTATTTT. Residues: CASSPGGDEWKSQYF.

The rearrangement joins TRBV25-1 to TRBJ2-3; no definite D call. The CDR3 totals 15 residues. V was cut by 0 bases and J by 2 bases, with 9 bases left in between. Germline CDR1 and CDR2: MGHDK and SYGVNS. The chain's CDR3 is CASSEYIAHTDTQYF. The CDR3 DNA reads TGTGCCAGCAGTGAATATATAGCTCACACAGATACGCAGTATTTT. The whole variable domain, filled in from reference TRBV25-1 and TRBJ2-3, reads EADIYQTPRYLVIGTGKKITLECSQTMGHDKMYWYQQDPGMELHLIHYSYGVNSTEKGDLSSESTVSRIRTEHFPLTLESARPSHTSQYLCASSEYIAHTDTQYFGPGTRLTVL.

This chain uses TRBV6-1 with TRBJ2-2; no definite D call. CDR1 MNHNS and CDR2 SASEGT come from the germline V gene. Deletions cut 7 bases from V and 3 bases from J, with 12 bases between. CDR3 size: 14 residues. The CDR3 DNA sequence: TGTGCCAGCACTTCAGCTGAGTACACCGGGGAGCTGTTTTTT. Its protein is CASTSAEYTGELFF.

The chain employs TRBV18 and TRBJ1-1, with 10 bases lining up with TRBD1. This CDR3 contains 16 residues. With 5 bases clipped from V and 7 bases from J, the junction kept 13 bases outside the gene matches. The V gene's germline CDR1 is KGHSH and CDR2 LQKENI. The CDR3 is CASSGTGTGAMGEAFF. CDR3 DNA: TGTGCCAGCTCAGGTACCGGGACAGGGGCTATGGGTGAAGCTTTCTTT.

This chain joins TRBV9 and TRBJ1-5; D is uncertain. V shed 0 bases and J shed 7 bases, with 8 bases lying between them. This CDR3 spans 13 amino acids. CDR1 is SGDLS and CDR2 is YYNGEE in the germline V gene. CDR3 nucleotide sequence: TGTGCCAGCAGCGTAGCCGAGCGACAGCCCCAGCATTTT. It yields the protein CASSVAERQPQHF.

This clone came up once. The chain couples TRBV9 to TRBJ2-1; tentative D call: TRBD1 (6 bases). Germline assignment: CDR1 SGDLS and CDR2 YYNGEE. Trimming pared 2 bases from V and 7 bases from J, leaving 19 bases between. CDR3 length: 16 amino acids. The CDR3 protein is CASSVRTGIGQNEQFF. In DNA form, the CDR3 reads TGTGCCAGCAGCGTCCGAACAGGGATAGGGCAGAATGAGCAGTTCTTC. Supplemented by reference TRBV9 and TRBJ2-1, the full variable domain reads DSGVTQTPKHLITATGQRVTLRCSPRSGDLSVYWYQQSLDQGLQFLIQYYNGEERAKGNILERFSAQQFPDLHSELNLSSLELGDSALYFCASSVRTGIGQNEQFFGPGTRLTVL.